The sequence of this T cell receptor beta chain was determined in a study of metastatic and nonmetastatic thyroid tumors. The overall study: A comparison of repertoires was made across blood and tumor or nodule tissue from malignant and benign thyroid patients. Study-wide findings and caveats: In both blood and tumor samples, TCR beta diversity was reported significantly higher for malignant than benign nodules.

V was pared by 5 bases and J by 6 bases, with 17 bases between. The germline gives CDR1 SGHTA, CDR2 FQGNSA. The CDR3 covers 15 residues. Of note for this clone: No antigen is known for it.

Per the original data handling: What underpinned the distant-metastasis classifier for papillary thyroid cancer was the set of CDR3 differences across clinicopathological groups. Using MiXCR, TCRdb re-called clones from the PCR reads. The authors' filters were not applied to this entry. The sample holds 30,000 to 40,000 clones, roughly a third seen once. None of the patients had undergone any treatment ahead of thyroid surgery. The clonotype comes from a female donor with papillary thyroid cancer or a benign thyroid nodule (not recorded which). Some clones in this sample may be carry-over from other donors' samples. The sequenced sample consisted of tumor tissue. The genes are TRBV7-2 and TRBJ1-5; perhaps TRBD1 as D (6 bases). The CDR3 coding sequence is TGTGCCAGCAGCCGCTCGTGGGGGGGCAGTCAGCCCCAGCATTTT. Amino acid sequence: CASSRSWGGSQPQHF.